What follows is one T cell receptor beta chain and its context. CDR1 SQVTM and CDR2 ANQGSEA come from the germline V gene. With 4 bases clipped from V and 4 bases from J, the junction kept 5 bases outside the gene matches. This CDR3 comprises 13 residues. The data were taken from a study of cytomegalovirus exposure and HLA in healthy donors. Assay used: immunoSEQ multiplex PCR; TCRdb lists only in-frame clones, some missing. Of about 140,000 clones in the sample, roughly nine tenths are singletons; the top ten hold nearly 3%. The receptor comes from a man between 18 and 35 years old in good health and CMV-seronegative. Sequenced input: PBMCs. This rearrangement joins TRBV29-1 to TRBJ1-1; 8 positions match TRBD1. In DNA form, the CDR3 reads TGCAGCGTTGGGACAGGGACTCGCACTGAAGCTTTCTTT. Translated, it gives CSVGTGTRTEAFF.